These 29 T cell receptor beta chains share one sample of origin, sequenced in a study of T cell responses to AZD1222 COVID-19 vaccine (dated by TCRdb to about 2021). Preparation of the library involved the immunoSEQ multiplex PCR assay. TCRdb retrieved this table from immuneACCESS and kept in-frame rearrangements only. Not all clones are present; in checked studies, unresolved V genes account for under half, and no reason is known for the remainder. This sample gives over 100,000 clones in total; more than 75% of them show up just once. The ten largest clonotypes hold about 4.6% of the sample. The sample's time point label, decoded: about 28 days (+/-7) after the second vaccine dose. The sample was peripheral blood, taken 28 days after the second AZD1222 dose. The receptor source for this set is an adult who received the AZD1222 COVID-19 vaccine.

This clone has only a few counts. The rearrangement joins TRBV30 to TRBJ1-2; the match to TRBD1 covers 7 bases. The V and J ends lost 0 bases and 5 bases, in that order; junction bases with no gene match: 12. Per the germline V gene, CDR1 is GTSNPN and CDR2 is SVGIG (reference sequence). The CDR3 length is 16 residues. CDR3 DNA sequence: TGTGCCTGGAGTGTACGAGAGAGGGGGCGACGGTATGGCTACACCTTC. This translates into CAWSVRERGRRYGYTF. Drawing the rest from reference TRBV30 and TRBJ1-2, the complete variable domain is SQTIHQWPATLVQPVGSPLSLECTVEGTSNPNLYWYRQAAGRGLQLLFYSVGIGQISSEVPQNLSASRPQDRQFILSSKKLLLSDSGFYLCAWSVRERGRRYGYTFGSGTRLTVV.

V gene TRBV21-1 combines with J gene TRBJ1-1; the tabulated D call, TRBD1, remains unverified against the DNA. TRBV21-1 is marked as a pseudogene. The CDR3 spans 13 residues. The CDR3 region is CASSRDSLNEAFF. CDR3 DNA sequence: TGTGCCAGCAGCCGGGACAGCCTTAATGAAGCTTTCTTT.

The chain joins TRBV6-2 or TRBV6-3 to TRBJ2-7; D may be TRBD1 (5 bases). Germline CDR1 and CDR2: MNHEY and SVGEGT. Trimming took 0 bases from V and 0 from J, leaving 9 bases between them. CDR3 size: 15 residues. The CDR3 region is CASSYSPDTSYEQYF. As DNA, the CDR3 is TGTGCCAGCAGTTACTCGCCGGACACCTCCTACGAGCAGTACTTC.

This clone was observed once. The J gene is TRBJ1-1, the V gene TRBV10-3, with TRBD1 matching 11 bases. This CDR3 comprises 15 residues. Trimming cost V 6 bases and J 4 bases; bases outside gene matches: 7. Germline V gene data show CDR1 as ENHRY and CDR2 as SYGVKD. CDR3 protein: CAISSRGTGGTEAFF. CDR3 nucleotide sequence: TGTGCCATCAGCTCCCGGGGGACAGGGGGCACTGAAGCTTTCTTT.

This rearrangement joins TRBV18 to TRBJ1-5, with D tentatively TRBD1 (5 bases). Deletions cut 1 base from V and 4 bases from J, with 14 bases between. The CDR3 extends over 16 amino acids. Looked up from germline, CDR1 is KGHSH and CDR2 is LQKENI. The CDR3: CASSPQGRGRNQPQHF. The DNA for the CDR3 is TGTGCCAGCTCACCACAGGGTAGGGGACGGAATCAGCCCCAGCATTTT.

The chain carries TRBV27 and TRBJ2-3; D call uncertain. The ends were cut back, 7 bases at V and 1 base at J, with 9 bases in the middle. The CDR3 covers 13 residues. The germline gives CDR1 MNHEY, CDR2 SMNVEV (reference sequence). CDR3 sequence: CASTVQGTDTQYF. CDR3 nucleotides: TGTGCCAGCACCGTCCAGGGCACAGATACGCAGTATTTT.

In its sample, this clone was seen once. This chain links TRBV7-9 with TRBJ1-2; perhaps TRBD1 as D (6 bases). The CDR3 consists of 15 residues. Germline values: CDR1 SEHNR, CDR2 FQNEAQ (reference sequence). V shed 5 bases and J shed 0 bases, with 13 bases lying between them. The DNA for the CDR3 is TGTGCCAGCAGCCTGGGGACATCTACTAACTATGGCTACACCTTC. It codes for CASSLGTSTNYGYTF. The full variable domain, in which reference TRBV7-9 and TRBJ1-2 provide the parts outside the CDR3, is DTGVSQNPRHKITKRGQNVTFRCDPISEHNRLYWYRQTLGQGPEFLTYFQNEAQLEKSRLLSDRFSAERPKGSFSTLEIQRTEQGDSAMYLCASSLGTSTNYGYTFGSGTRLTVV.

The gene calls are TRBV4-1 and TRBJ1-1, with D possibly being TRBD1 (5 bases). Germline CDR1 is MGHRA and CDR2 is YSYEKL. V lost 3 bases and J lost 9, with 17 bases in between. The CDR3 consists of 14 residues. The CDR3: CASSQGMFGTQAFF. CDR3 sequence (DNA): TGCGCCAGCAGCCAGGGGATGTTCGGGACCCAAGCTTTCTTT.

This rearrangement joins TRBV3-1 (or the pseudogene TRBV3-2) to TRBJ1-3; 7 bases match TRBD1. After removal of 4 bases from V and 7 bases from J, the junction contained 13 bases not matched to a gene. This CDR3 spans 16 amino acids. In germline, CDR1 is LGHDT, CDR2 YNNKEL (reference sequence). CDR3 nucleotides: TGTGCCAGCAGCCGTGGGAGAGGGGGCTCGAACAACACCATATATTTT. Encoded protein: CASSRGRGGSNNTIYF.

The V gene is TRBV27, the J gene TRBJ1-3, with 8 bases that match TRBD1. Germline lookup yields CDR1 MNHEY and CDR2 SMNVEV (reference sequence). This CDR3 contains 15 residues. After removal of 3 bases from V and 4 bases from J, the junction contained 5 bases not matched to a gene. The CDR3 region has the DNA TGTGCCAGCAGTTTCGGCAGGGGGCGAGGAAACACCATATATTTT. Its translation: CASSFGRGRGNTIYF.

The genes are TRBV27 and TRBJ2-7, with TRBD2 matching 9 bases. The germline CDR1 and CDR2 sequences are MNHEY and SMNVEV (reference sequence). Trimming removed 0 bases from V and 1 base from J; junction bases left unmatched: 7. The length of the CDR3 is 17 residues. CDR3 nucleotides: TGTGCCAGCAGTTTATCGCCCGGACTAGCGCCGTCCTACGAGCAGTACTTC. It yields the protein CASSLSPGLAPSYEQYF.

This chain connects TRBV4-1 to TRBJ2-2, with 8 nucleotides matching TRBD2. Germline V lookup: CDR1 MGHRA, CDR2 YSYEKL. This CDR3 region has 17 residues. V lost 4 bases to trimming and J lost 1 base; unmatched junction nucleotides: 8. CDR3: CASSLVAAGGNTGELFF. As DNA, the CDR3 is TGCGCCAGCAGCCTCGTCGCGGCGGGAGGGAACACCGGGGAGCTGTTTTTT.

This clone was observed a single time. V and J are TRBV5-1 and TRBJ2-7; 8 nucleotides match TRBD2. The CDR3 extends over 13 amino acids. Per germline, CDR1 SGHRS and CDR2 YFSETQ. The ends lost 4 bases at V and 12 bases at J; junction bases unmatched: 12. This CDR3 is CASSKLLAGSRYF. The CDR3 coding sequence is TGCGCCAGCAGCAAACTGCTAGCGGGTAGTCGGTACTTC. The whole variable domain, filled in from reference TRBV5-1 and TRBJ2-7, reads KAGVTQTPRYLIKTRGQQVTLSCSPISGHRSVSWYQQTPGQGLQFLFEYFSETQRNKGNFPGRFSGRQFSNSRSEMNVSTLELGDSALYLCASSKLLAGSRYFGPGTRLTVT.

This clone came up once. The chain links TRBV15 to TRBJ2-1; 8 bases match TRBD2. This CDR3 has 15 residues. J lost 8 bases, V lost 4 bases, and 10 bases had no gene match. CDR1 is LNHNV, CDR2 YYDKDF, per germline (reference sequence). The CDR3 nucleotides read TGTGCCACCAGCAAGACTAGCGCGGGTCTGTATGAGCAGTTCTTC. It is translated as CATSKTSAGLYEQFF.

The genes are TRBV18 and TRBJ1-4; D is undetermined. This CDR3 contains 13 residues. The V and J ends lost 0 bases and 8 bases respectively, with 7 bases between them. Germline V gene lookup returns CDR1 KGHSH and CDR2 LQKENI. The CDR3 spells CASSPPTGEKLFF. The CDR3 DNA reads TGTGCCAGCTCACCACCGACGGGAGAAAAACTGTTTTTT.

Remarks on this clone: A junction boundary mismatches the germline segment, possibly from a read error. This same CDR3 is encoded by further DNA sequences in the sample. The CDR3 loop reads CSADRGLTRGYTF. CDR3 nucleotide sequence: TGCAGCGCTGACAGGGGGCTGACCCGTGGCTACACTTTC. The rearrangement uses TRBV29-1 and TRBJ1-2; TRBD1 aligns across 10 bases. Germline loops: CDR1 SQVTM, CDR2 ANQGSEA. This CDR3 is built from 13 residues.

V is TRBV5-6 and J is TRBJ1-2, with TRBD1 matching 8 bases. The germline V gene has CDR1 SGHDT and CDR2 YYEEEE. The CDR3 is made up of 14 amino acids. The V segment lost 0 bases and the J segment 7 bases; nucleotides outside the gene matches: 5. CDR3 in amino acids: CASSLGTGTFGYTF. In DNA, the CDR3 is TGTGCCAGCAGCTTGGGGACAGGGACCTTTGGCTACACCTTC.

The rearrangement links TRBV29-1 to TRBJ1-2; unclear D gene. The V end was cut by 2 bases, the J end by 5 bases, with 6 bases between. The CDR3 is 11 amino acids. CDR1 and CDR2 (germline): SQVTM, ANQGSEA. CDR3 sequence: CSVEFQYGYTF. The CDR3, as DNA: TGCAGCGTTGAATTCCAGTATGGCTACACCTTC.

V and J are TRBV7-7 and TRBJ1-1, with 7 positions matching TRBD1. The CDR3 sequence is 13 residues long. The V segment lost 5 bases and the J segment 3 bases; nucleotides outside the gene matches: 3. The V gene's germline CDR1 is SSHAT and CDR2 FNYEAQ (reference sequence). The CDR3 bases are TGTGCCAGCAGCATGGGACAGTACACTGAAGCTTTCTTT. Protein sequence: CASSMGQYTEAFF.

The chain has TRBV3-1 (or the pseudogene TRBV3-2) and TRBJ2-7; D uncertain. This CDR3 is 14 amino acids long. V was cut by 3 bases and J by 0 bases, with 9 bases left in between. The germline CDR1 and CDR2 sequences are LGHDT and YNNKEL (reference sequence). The CDR3 loop reads CASSQGDPSYEQYF. CDR3 sequence (DNA): TGTGCCAGCAGCCAGGGCGATCCCTCCTACGAGCAGTACTTC.

Turning to this clone: This sample includes further DNA sequences coding for the same CDR3. This sequence joins TRBV3-1 (or the pseudogene TRBV3-2) and TRBJ1-1; D is undetermined. Germline CDR1 LGHDT, CDR2 YNNKEL (reference sequence). The CDR3 is 13 residues long. V dropped 1 base and J dropped 1 base, with 4 bases sitting between them. CDR3 coding DNA: TGTGCCAGCAGCCAAGGGCAGAACACTGAAGCTTTCTTT. Translating it yields CASSQGQNTEAFF.

This clone occurred once. The rearrangement links TRBV9 to TRBJ1-3; D is unresolved. Trimming cost V 0 bases and J 0 bases, with 10 bases left between them. The CDR3 length is 16 residues. Germline CDR1 is SGDLS and CDR2 is YYNGEE. CDR3 in DNA: TGTGCCAGCAGCGTAGGCCACCGAACCTCTGGAAACACCATATATTTT. Protein: CASSVGHRTSGNTIYF.

Turning to this clone: The sample holds other DNA sequences that translate to the same CDR3. The chain joins TRBV20-1 to TRBJ2-7; no definite D call. The V end was cut by 3 bases, the J end by 1 base, with 10 bases between. Germline V gene lookup returns CDR1 DFQATT and CDR2 SNEGSKA (reference sequence). The length of the CDR3 is 13 residues. The CDR3 here is CSASRGSSYEQYF. Here the CDR3 DNA reads TGCAGTGCTAGTAGAGGCAGTTCCTACGAGCAGTACTTC.

The rearrangement links TRBV7-2 to TRBJ1-4; D ambiguous. Trimming removed 1 base from V and 2 bases from J, with 5 bases in between. The CDR3 runs to 14 residues. The germline V gene encodes CDR1 SGHTA and CDR2 FQGNSA. CDR3 amino acids: CASSLEPTNEKLFF. The CDR3, as DNA: TGTGCCAGCAGCTTAGAGCCCACTAATGAAAAACTGTTTTTT.

This chain links TRBV7-9 with TRBJ1-1, with TRBD1 as a possible D gene (5 bases). V shed 7 bases and J shed 0 bases, with 9 bases lying between them. This CDR3 is built from 13 residues. The germline gives CDR1 SEHNR, CDR2 FQNEAQ (reference sequence). CDR3 sequence (DNA): TGTGCCAGCAATGGACACCTGAACACTGAAGCTTTCTTT. This sequence encodes CASNGHLNTEAFF.

The rearrangement uses TRBV11-2 and TRBJ1-2, with D maybe TRBD1 (6 bases). The CDR3 loop spans 13 amino acids. Germline V gene sequence: CDR1 SGHAT, CDR2 FQNNGV. V lost 5 bases and J lost 4, with 11 bases in between. In nucleotides, the CDR3 is TGTGCCAGCAGCCCGGACAGTTCCTATGGCTACACCTTC. Its translation: CASSPDSSYGYTF.

V is TRBV6-5 and J is TRBJ2-7; 9 nucleotides line up with TRBD2. The germline V gene has CDR1 MNHEY and CDR2 SVGAGI. The CDR3 loop spans 15 amino acids. V lost 5 bases and J lost 2; bases outside the gene matches: 7. CDR3 residues: CASSREGGGAYEQYF. CDR3 sequence (DNA): TGTGCCAGCAGTCGGGAAGGCGGGGGGGCCTACGAGCAGTACTTC.

The rearrangement uses TRBV30 and TRBJ1-3; 7 positions match TRBD1. The CDR3 totals 12 residues. Germline V gene data show CDR1 as GTSNPN and CDR2 as SVGIG (reference sequence). J gave up 4 bases and V 3 bases, and 0 bases lay outside the gene matches. The CDR3 sequence is CAWRGQGNTIYF. As DNA, the CDR3 is TGTGCCTGGAGGGGACAGGGAAACACCATATATTTT.

This chain joins TRBV11-3 and TRBJ2-1; TRBD2 aligns across 9 bases. Germline lookup yields CDR1 SGHNT and CDR2 YENEEA. Trimming at V came to 5 bases and at J to 4 bases, leaving 3 bases not matched to a gene. This CDR3 is built from 14 residues. CDR3 coding DNA: TGTGCCAGCAGCACCAGCGGGGGGTACAATGAGCAGTTCTTC. Amino acids: CASSTSGGYNEQFF.